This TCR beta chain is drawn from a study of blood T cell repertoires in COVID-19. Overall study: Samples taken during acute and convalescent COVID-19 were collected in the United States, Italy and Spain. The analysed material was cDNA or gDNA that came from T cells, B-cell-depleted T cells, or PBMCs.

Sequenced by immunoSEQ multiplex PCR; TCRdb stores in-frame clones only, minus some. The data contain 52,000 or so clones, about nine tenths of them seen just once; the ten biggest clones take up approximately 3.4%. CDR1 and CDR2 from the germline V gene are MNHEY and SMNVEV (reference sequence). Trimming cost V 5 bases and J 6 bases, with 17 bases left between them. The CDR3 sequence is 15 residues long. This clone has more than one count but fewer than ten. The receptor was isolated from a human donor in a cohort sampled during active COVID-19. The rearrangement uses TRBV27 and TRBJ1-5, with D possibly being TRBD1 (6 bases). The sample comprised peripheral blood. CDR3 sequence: CASSPQGRGPQPQHF. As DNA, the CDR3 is TGTGCCAGCAGTCCTCAGGGCAGGGGCCCTCAGCCCCAGCATTTT.